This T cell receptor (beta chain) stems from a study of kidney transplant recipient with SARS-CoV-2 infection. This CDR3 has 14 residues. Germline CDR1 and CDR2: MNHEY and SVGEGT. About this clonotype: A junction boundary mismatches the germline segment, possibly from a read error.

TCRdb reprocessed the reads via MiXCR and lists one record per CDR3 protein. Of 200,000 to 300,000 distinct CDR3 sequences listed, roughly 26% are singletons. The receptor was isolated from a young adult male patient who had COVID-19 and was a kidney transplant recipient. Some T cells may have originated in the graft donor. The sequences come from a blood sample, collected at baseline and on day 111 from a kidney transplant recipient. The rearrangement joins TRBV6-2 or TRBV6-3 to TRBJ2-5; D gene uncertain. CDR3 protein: CASSYPAPKEAQYF. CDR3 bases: TGTGCCAGCAGTTACCCGGCGCCAAAAGAGGCCCAGTACTTC.